The clone carrying this TCR beta chain was seen a handful of times. Its antigen is not identified. The investigators amplified TCR beta CDR3 regions from RNA transcripts. HTBI primers drove first-round RT-PCR of the TCR CDR3. TCRdb used MiXCR to reprocess the multiplex PCR reads, holding one entry per CDR3 protein. Of approximately 530,000 distinct CDR3 sequences in the sample, just under 20% were seen once. There are 14 residues in the CDR3. Germline CDR1 is SEHNR and CDR2 is FQNEAQ (reference sequence). Trimming left V 5 bases short and J 5 bases short, with 12 bases between. Diagnosis rested on symptoms, serum thyroxine and TRAb, thyroid ultrasound, and orbital computed tomography. The record originates from a study of T cells in Graves' hyperthyroidism and ophthalmopathy. Study results and caveats: A 13 V-J model separated ophthalmopathy from stable hyperthyroidism. Most thyroid clonotypes expanded above 0.001 appeared in blood too.

The TCR comes from a man aged 35 to 55 with Graves' ophthalmopathy. This rearrangement joins TRBV7-9 to TRBJ2-2; D is possibly TRBD1 (6 bases). The specimen sequenced was blood. In DNA, the CDR3 is TGTGCCAGCAGCCCAGACAGGACGACCGGGGAGCTGTTTTTT. This gives the protein CASSPDRTTGELFF.